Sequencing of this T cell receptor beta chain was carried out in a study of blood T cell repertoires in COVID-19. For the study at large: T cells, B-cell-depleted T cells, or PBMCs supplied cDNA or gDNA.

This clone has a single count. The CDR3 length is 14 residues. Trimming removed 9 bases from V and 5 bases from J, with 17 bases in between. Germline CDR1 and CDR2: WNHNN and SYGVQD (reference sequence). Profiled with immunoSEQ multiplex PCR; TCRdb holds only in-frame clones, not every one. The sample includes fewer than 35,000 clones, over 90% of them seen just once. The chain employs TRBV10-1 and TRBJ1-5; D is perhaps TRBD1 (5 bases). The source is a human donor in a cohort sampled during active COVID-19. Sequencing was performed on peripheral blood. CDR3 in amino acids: CASTGPQGHQPQHF. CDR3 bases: TGCGCCAGTACAGGTCCCCAGGGCCATCAGCCCCAGCATTTT.